These 26 T cell receptor beta chains originate from one sample sequenced in a study of glioma-infiltrating T cells after dendritic cell vaccination. Data came from immunoSEQ multiplex PCR; TCRdb stores just in-frame clones and leaves some out. This sample has about 50,000 clones, with 85% to 90% found just once. This specimen was blood, taken before dendritic cell vaccination. The receptors stem from a human donor with glioblastoma.

The genes are TRBV11-2 and TRBJ1-1, with D unresolved. V lost 6 bases to trimming and J lost 0 bases, with 17 bases between them. This CDR3 is 16 amino acids long. Germline assignment: CDR1 SGHAT and CDR2 FQNNGV. CDR3 in DNA: TGTGCCAGCAGGCTAGGGCGTGGAGGTCTGAACACTGAAGCTTTCTTT. It yields the protein CASRLGRGGLNTEAFF.

This clone was detected a few times. V and J are TRBV4-3 and TRBJ1-2; possible D gene TRBD1, 5 bases. The V end lost 0 bases, the J end lost 3 bases, and 14 bases lay between the germline ends. The CDR3 length is 16 residues. The germline V gene has CDR1 LGHNA and CDR2 YSLEER. The CDR3 coding sequence is TGCGCCAGCAGCCAAGAAGGGTGGGGCGCCGACTATGGCTACACCTTC. It translates to CASSQEGWGADYGYTF.

The rearrangement joins TRBV7-2 to TRBJ1-1; 7 bases fit TRBD1. This CDR3 contains 16 residues. Germline lookup yields CDR1 SGHTA and CDR2 FQGNSA. Unmatched junction bases numbered 11, after V lost 5 bases and J lost 2 bases. DNA of the CDR3: TGTGCCAGCAGCCCACAGGGGTTCTTCTATAACACTGAAGCTTTCTTT. It yields the protein CASSPQGFFYNTEAFF.

This clone was seen a single time. V and J are TRBV5-1 and TRBJ2-2; a possible D gene is TRBD1 (6 bases). Germline values: CDR1 SGHRS, CDR2 YFSETQ. Trimming left V 0 bases short and J 0 bases short, with 12 bases between. The CDR3 contains 17 residues. In DNA, the CDR3 is TGCGCCAGCAGCTTGGAGGGGGAGCGTACGAACACCGGGGAGCTGTTTTTT. It encodes CASSLEGERTNTGELFF.

The chain carries TRBV13 and TRBJ1-2; maybe TRBD1 (5 bases). This CDR3 has 14 amino acids. Trimming cost V 4 bases and J 6 bases, with 15 bases left between them. Looked up from germline, CDR1 is PRHDT and CDR2 is FYEKMQ (reference sequence). The CDR3 loop is CASSSRGGWDGYTF. CDR3 sequence (DNA): TGTGCCAGCAGCTCCCGGGGGGGTTGGGATGGCTACACCTTC.

J is TRBJ1-1 and V is TRBV7-2; D is undetermined. Germline values: CDR1 SGHTA, CDR2 FQGNSA. V lost 1 base to trimming and J lost 5 bases, with 8 bases between them. This CDR3 contains 13 residues. CDR3 in DNA: TGTGCCAGCAGCTTAGGGGCCAAGACTGAAGCTTTCTTT. Residues: CASSLGAKTEAFF.

The V gene is TRBV29-1, the J gene TRBJ1-2, with 7 nucleotides matching TRBD1. The CDR3 sequence is 13 residues long. The V gene end was trimmed by 5 bases and the J gene end by 2 bases; junction bases not matched to a gene: 5. From germline, CDR1 is SQVTM and CDR2 ANQGSEA. The CDR3 DNA sequence: TGCAGCGTTCATACAGGGGTCAACTATGGCTACACCTTC. The encoded protein is CSVHTGVNYGYTF.

This chain links TRBV19 with TRBJ1-2; TRBD1 aligns across 8 bases. With V trimmed by 1 base and J by 7 bases, 5 bases remained unmatched. CDR3 length: 14 residues. Per the germline V gene, CDR1 is LNHDA and CDR2 is SQIVND (reference sequence). For the CDR3, the DNA is TGTGCCAGTAGTATAGTAGGGACAGGCATTGGCTACACCTTC. Translation gives CASSIVGTGIGYTF.

The chain uses TRBV10-3 and TRBJ2-7; 13 nucleotides align to TRBD2. Germline assignment: CDR1 ENHRY and CDR2 SYGVKD. CDR3 size: 16 residues. J gave up 0 bases and V 3 bases, and 2 bases lay outside the gene matches. The CDR3: CAISEGTSGISYEQYF. The CDR3 nucleotides read TGTGCCATCAGTGAAGGGACTAGCGGGATCTCCTACGAGCAGTACTTC.

The rearrangement uses TRBV7-2 and TRBJ1-1; D call uncertain. The V gene's germline CDR1 is SGHTA and CDR2 FQGNSA. The CDR3 is 13 residues long. V gave up 4 bases and J gave up 11 bases, with 17 bases separating them. The CDR3 sequence: CASSSGGGPVAFF. In nucleotides, the CDR3 is TGTGCCAGCAGCTCAGGAGGTGGGCCGGTGGCTTTCTTT.

The CDR3 DNA reads as TGTGCCAGCAGCGTAGCTCCAGGGGACTCCTACGAGCAGTACTTC. It codes for CASSVAPGDSYEQYF. The chain employs TRBV9 and TRBJ2-7; tentative D call: TRBD1 (6 bases). Germline CDR1 and CDR2: SGDLS and YYNGEE. Trimming removed 0 bases at V and 0 bases at J, with 10 bases between. The length of the CDR3 is 15 residues. The full variable domain, completed using reference TRBV9 and TRBJ2-7, is DSGVTQTPKHLITATGQRVTLRCSPRSGDLSVYWYQQSLDQGLQFLIQYYNGEERAKGNILERFSAQQFPDLHSELNLSSLELGDSALYFCASSVAPGDSYEQYFGPGTRLTVT.

The rearrangement links TRBV9 to TRBJ2-1; 7 nucleotides line up with TRBD2. V was pared by 0 bases and J by 11 bases, with 5 bases of the junction left unmatched. This CDR3 has 13 amino acids. The germline V gene encodes CDR1 SGDLS and CDR2 YYNGEE. The CDR3 loop reads CASSVDAGTKQFF. The CDR3 nucleotides read TGTGCCAGCAGCGTAGATGCCGGGACTAAGCAGTTCTTC. Together with reference TRBV9 and TRBJ2-1, the CDR3 gives the full variable domain: DSGVTQTPKHLITATGQRVTLRCSPRSGDLSVYWYQQSLDQGLQFLIQYYNGEERAKGNILERFSAQQFPDLHSELNLSSLELGDSALYFCASSVDAGTKQFFGPGTRLTVL.

The CDR3 nucleotides read TGTGCCAGCAGCGCTGGGACACTTGGAGGCACTGAAGCTTTCTTT. This sequence encodes CASSAGTLGGTEAFF. The gene calls are TRBV9 and TRBJ1-1; D is possibly TRBD1 (6 bases). CDR1 SGDLS and CDR2 YYNGEE come from the germline V gene. This CDR3 spans 15 amino acids. Trimming took off 3 bases at V and 4 bases at J, with 16 bases between the two ends.

Notes on this clone: This sample also contains other DNA sequences that code for the same CDR3. The chain is built from TRBV10-1 and TRBJ2-7; 8 bases align to TRBD1. This CDR3 contains 13 residues. CDR1 and CDR2 from the germline V gene are WNHNN and SYGVQD (reference sequence). The J segment lost 6 bases and the V segment lost 6 bases, leaving 7 bases of the junction unmatched. As DNA, the CDR3 is TGCGCCAGCAGCGGGGCAGGGGGCAGCGAGCAGTACTTC. Translating gives CASSGAGGSEQYF.

The gene calls are TRBV30 and TRBJ1-2; no definite D call. The CDR3 extends over 11 amino acids. V lost 0 bases to trimming and J lost 10 bases, with 9 bases between them. The germline gives CDR1 GTSNPN, CDR2 SVGIG (reference sequence). The CDR3 DNA reads TGTGCCTGGAGTGTACTAGGTCACTACACCTTC. Translating gives CAWSVLGHYTF.

V usage is TRBV6-7 and J usage is TRBJ1-2, with 9 nucleotides matching TRBD1. TRBV6-7 is reported as an ORF; its role is uncertain. The CDR3 runs 18 residues. Trimming took 6 bases from V and 4 from J; bases not matched to a gene: 18. CDR3 sequence: CASRGLGDRDRLIYGYTF. CDR3 coding DNA: TGTGCCAGCAGGGGGTTGGGGGACAGGGACCGCCTTATCTATGGCTACACCTTC.

The rearrangement joins TRBV4-2 to TRBJ2-3; D remains unclear. Germline CDR1 LGHNA, CDR2 YNFKEQ. V was clipped by 3 bases and J by 6 bases, with 7 bases between them. The CDR3 extends over 12 amino acids. The CDR3 nucleotides read TGTGCCAGCAGCCAGACTGGGGATACGCAGTATTTT. Its protein product is CASSQTGDTQYF.

This sequence joins TRBV5-1 and TRBJ2-3, with TRBD1 matching over 8 bases. The CDR3 extends over 15 amino acids. Trimming at V came to 0 bases and at J to 0 bases, leaving 0 bases not matched to a gene. Germline CDR1 SGHRS, CDR2 YFSETQ. The CDR3 here is CASSLGQGSTDTQYF. The CDR3 nucleotides are TGCGCCAGCAGCTTGGGACAGGGGAGCACAGATACGCAGTATTTT.

The V and J genes are TRBV19 and TRBJ1-5; 9 positions match TRBD1. CDR3 size: 14 residues. V shed 11 bases, J shed 3 bases, and the junction held 8 bases outside the gene matches. From germline, CDR1 is LNHDA and CDR2 SQIVND (reference sequence). This CDR3 is CAGRNRGPNQPQHF. CDR3 sequence (DNA): TGTGCCGGCCGAAACAGGGGGCCCAATCAGCCCCAGCATTTT.

This chain joins TRBV25-1 and TRBJ1-2; 7 bases line up with TRBD1. Germline assignment: CDR1 MGHDK and CDR2 SYGVNS. With 2 bases clipped from V and 4 bases from J, the junction kept 7 bases outside the gene matches. The CDR3 totals 15 residues. CDR3 nucleotide sequence: TGTGCCAGCAGTGAAAATAAAGGGGGCGGCTATGGCTACACCTTC. Translating gives CASSENKGGGYGYTF.

The chain combines TRBV11-3 with TRBJ1-2; 11 nucleotides line up with TRBD1. CDR1 and CDR2 from the germline V gene are SGHNT and YENEEA. Germline trimming cut 3 bases from V and 2 bases from J; bases unmatched to any gene: 8. The CDR3 spans 17 residues. CDR3 DNA: TGTGCCAGCAGCTTTGGCGGGACAGGGGGAATGAACTATGGCTACACCTTC. Protein: CASSFGGTGGMNYGYTF.

This chain connects TRBV5-4 to TRBJ2-5, with a tentative D call TRBD2 (5 bases). V gave up 7 bases and J gave up 5 bases, with 18 bases separating them. The CDR3 sequence is 14 residues long. Germline lookup yields CDR1 SGHNT and CDR2 YYREEE (reference sequence). CDR3 sequence reads: CASQKRADGETQYF. Written as DNA, the CDR3 is TGTGCCAGCCAAAAGCGAGCGGATGGCGAGACCCAGTACTTC.

This clone was recorded a few times. This chain joins TRBV5-4 and TRBJ1-1; 7 bases map to TRBD1. Germline lookup yields CDR1 SGHNT and CDR2 YYREEE (reference sequence). The length of the CDR3 is 13 residues. Germline trimming cut 2 bases from V and 4 bases from J; bases unmatched to any gene: 2. CDR3 amino acids: CASSLQGSTEAFF. CDR3 in DNA: TGTGCCAGCAGCTTACAGGGGAGCACTGAAGCTTTCTTT. The variable domain in full, with the rest retrieved from reference TRBV5-4 and TRBJ1-1, is ETGVTQSPTHLIKTRGQQVTLRCSSQSGHNTVSWYQQALGQGPQFIFQYYREEENGRGNFPPRFSGLQFPNYSSELNVNALELDDSALYLCASSLQGSTEAFFGQGTRLTVV.

The chain employs TRBV19 and TRBJ1-1, with D tentatively TRBD1 (5 bases). CDR3 length: 14 residues. Germline V gene lookup returns CDR1 LNHDA and CDR2 SQIVND (reference sequence). Trimming removed 7 bases at V and 1 base at J, with 13 bases between. CDR3 DNA sequence: TGTGCCAGTACCCTAGGGCAGGGGAACACTGAAGCTTTCTTT. Translating gives CASTLGQGNTEAFF.

The V call is TRBV5-4, the J call TRBJ1-1, with 8 bases fitting TRBD1. Trimming cost V 4 bases and J 5 bases; bases outside gene matches: 10. Germline V gives CDR1 SGHNT, CDR2 YYREEE (reference sequence). CDR3 length: 15 residues. CDR3 nucleotides: TGTGCCAGCAGCCTCAGGGGGCCGTCTGGAACTGAAGCTTTCTTT. Translation: CASSLRGPSGTEAFF.

This clone was counted only a few times. The chain couples TRBV5-6 to TRBJ1-4; 9 bases line up with TRBD1. The CDR3 loop spans 15 amino acids. Germline V gives CDR1 SGHDT, CDR2 YYEEEE. V gave up 1 base and J gave up 8 bases; unmatched junction bases: 6. The CDR3 is CASSLRGQGGEKLFF. The CDR3 nucleotides are TGTGCCAGCAGCTTGCGGGGACAGGGTGGAGAAAAACTGTTTTTT.